These T cell receptor beta chains were read from a single sample in a study of CD8+ T cells in alopecia areata. The table came from immunoSEQ multiplex PCR; TCRdb's copy has only in-frame clones and leaves some out. This sample has about 150,000 clones, with 40% to 65% found just once. The sequencing used CD8+ T cells sorted from blood, collected at week 0. The receptors were sampled from a human donor with alopecia areata. CDR3s include the opening cysteine and the closing phenylalanine or tryptophan. The size entry is marked missing in some rows and otherwise reads once, few, many or a size class.

v_gene: TRBV7-8; abundance: .; CDR3aa: CASSRVGDTSYEQYF
v_gene: TRBV27; abundance: once; CDR3aa: CASSEGLAAQYF
v_gene: TRBV7-9; abundance: .; CDR3aa: CASSLPGQGYEQYF
v_gene: TRBV7-3; abundance: few; CDR3aa: CASSPSGQVNTGELFF
v_gene: TRBV27; abundance: .; CDR3aa: CASSSYRTGNQETQYF
v_gene: TRBV27; abundance: once; CDR3aa: CASSEYGERVGYTEAFF
v_gene: TRBV29-1; abundance: .; CDR3aa: CSVEDRGLGEAFF
v_gene: TRBV29-1; abundance: few; CDR3aa: CSVVTGPVEKLFF
v_gene: TRBV5-1; abundance: once; CDR3aa: CASSYDSYEQYF
v_gene: TRBV5-6; abundance: .; CDR3aa: CASSLTAPSYNSPLHF
v_gene: TRBV9; abundance: few; CDR3aa: CASSVAPAYEQYF
v_gene: TRBV7-9; abundance: .; CDR3aa: CASSLGGQPQHF
v_gene: TRBV23-1; abundance: .; CDR3aa: CASSQSPPQPQHF
v_gene: TRBV29-1; abundance: .; CDR3aa: CSVEVTGRTYEQYF
v_gene: TRBV23-1; abundance: .; CDR3aa: CASSQLNSYEQYF
v_gene: TRBV13; abundance: .; CDR3aa: CASSPTGTRGTGELFF
v_gene: TRBV5-1; abundance: few; CDR3aa: CASSLARGREQYF
v_gene: TRBV27; abundance: .; CDR3aa: CASRVLLGQGEQYF
v_gene: TRBV25-1; abundance: .; CDR3aa: CASSGQTGHRMDYEQYF
v_gene: TRBV4-3; abundance: .; CDR3aa: CASSQRSGGDNEQFF
v_gene: TRBV13; abundance: few; CDR3aa: CASSSRGHEQYF
v_gene: TRBV27; abundance: .; CDR3aa: CASSYSGQGEAETQYF
v_gene: TRBV30; abundance: .; CDR3aa: CAWSVGSGTGELFF
v_gene: TRBV30; abundance: few; CDR3aa: CAWKGTDTQYF
v_gene: TRBV29-1; abundance: .; CDR3aa: CSGGTGGGYGYTF
v_gene: TRBV7-3; abundance: .; CDR3aa: CASSLRPTDTQYF
v_gene: TRBV18; abundance: .; CDR3aa: CASSPWGPGGDEQFF
v_gene: TRBV29-1; abundance: .; CDR3aa: CSARDRGGYTF
v_gene: TRBV4-3; abundance: few; CDR3aa: CASSQDPLAPTGELFF
v_gene: TRBV30; abundance: few; CDR3aa: CAWSVPLDWSYEQYF
v_gene: TRBV6-4; abundance: few; CDR3aa: CASSDTGGSYEQYF
v_gene: TRBV9; abundance: few; CDR3aa: CASSPSMGGDGYTF
v_gene: TRBV13; abundance: few; CDR3aa: CASSPTDNYGYTF
v_gene: TRBV2; abundance: .; CDR3aa: CASSEGGTRLYEQYF
v_gene: TRBV19; abundance: few; CDR3aa: CASSGDNEQFF
v_gene: TRBV25-1; abundance: .; CDR3aa: CASERGEQYF
v_gene: TRBV7-2; abundance: .; CDR3aa: CASLSGVRPSTDTQYF
v_gene: TRBV29-1; abundance: .; CDR3aa: CSVRDSWSYEQYF
v_gene: TRBV11-2; abundance: .; CDR3aa: CASRDRGYEQYF
v_gene: TRBV29-1; abundance: few; CDR3aa: CSVEEDSSYEQYF
v_gene: TRBV6-1; abundance: .; CDR3aa: CASSEAARGGGETQYF
v_gene: TRBV30; abundance: .; CDR3aa: CAWSEGKGFYGYTF
v_gene: TRBV27; abundance: once; CDR3aa: CASSLSGSTDTQYF
v_gene: TRBV6-5; abundance: .; CDR3aa: CASSYSGTSGPGELFF
v_gene: TRBV30; abundance: .; CDR3aa: CAWSVGVKMVGELFF
v_gene: TRBV30; abundance: .; CDR3aa: CAWTTTRGGELFF
v_gene: TRBV5-1; abundance: .; CDR3aa: CASSLEGRPNEKLFF
v_gene: TRBV4-3; abundance: once; CDR3aa: CASSQDPPSVDEQFF
v_gene: TRBV7-9; abundance: .; CDR3aa: CASSPGGVYEQYF
v_gene: TRBV14; abundance: .; CDR3aa: CASSQEAGHDEQYF
v_gene: TRBV29-1; abundance: .; CDR3aa: CSVELAGGPSADTQYF
v_gene: TRBV27; abundance: .; CDR3aa: CASSSQVSPSSAGYTF
v_gene: TRBV2; abundance: .; CDR3aa: CASSETRGPAYEQYF
v_gene: TRBV7-3; abundance: .; CDR3aa: CASSLSPSGNTIYF
v_gene: TRBV7-2; abundance: .; CDR3aa: CASSINRNTEAFF
v_gene: TRBV7-6; abundance: .; CDR3aa: CASSSEVDNQPQHF
v_gene: TRBV5-1; abundance: .; CDR3aa: CASSFLPSREQYF